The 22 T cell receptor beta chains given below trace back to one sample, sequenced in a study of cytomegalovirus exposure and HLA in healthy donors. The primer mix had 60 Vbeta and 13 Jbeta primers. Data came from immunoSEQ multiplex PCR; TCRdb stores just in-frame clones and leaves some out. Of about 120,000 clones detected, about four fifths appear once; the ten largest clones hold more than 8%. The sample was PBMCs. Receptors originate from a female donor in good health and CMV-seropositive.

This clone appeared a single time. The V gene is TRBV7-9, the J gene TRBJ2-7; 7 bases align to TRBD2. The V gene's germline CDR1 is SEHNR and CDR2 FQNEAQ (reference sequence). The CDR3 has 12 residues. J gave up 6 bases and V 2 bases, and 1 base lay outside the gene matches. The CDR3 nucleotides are TGTGCCAGCAGCTTATGGGAGGGCGAGCAGTACTTC. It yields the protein CASSLWEGEQYF.

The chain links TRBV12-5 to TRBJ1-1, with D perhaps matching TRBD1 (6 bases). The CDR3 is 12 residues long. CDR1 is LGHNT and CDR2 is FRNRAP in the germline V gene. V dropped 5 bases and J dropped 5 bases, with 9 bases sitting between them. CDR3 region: CASGTGLTEAFF. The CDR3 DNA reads TGTGCTAGTGGTACAGGGTTGACTGAAGCTTTCTTT.

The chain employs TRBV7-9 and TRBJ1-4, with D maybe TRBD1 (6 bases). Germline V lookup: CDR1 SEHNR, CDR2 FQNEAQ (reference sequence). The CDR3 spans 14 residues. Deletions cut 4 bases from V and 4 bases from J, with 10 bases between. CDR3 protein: CASSSQGLNEKLFF. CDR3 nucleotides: TGTGCCAGCAGCTCTCAGGGGCTTAATGAAAAACTGTTTTTT. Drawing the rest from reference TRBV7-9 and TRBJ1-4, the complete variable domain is DTGVSQNPRHKITKRGQNVTFRCDPISEHNRLYWYRQTLGQGPEFLTYFQNEAQLEKSRLLSDRFSAERPKGSFSTLEIQRTEQGDSAMYLCASSSQGLNEKLFFGSGTQLSVL.

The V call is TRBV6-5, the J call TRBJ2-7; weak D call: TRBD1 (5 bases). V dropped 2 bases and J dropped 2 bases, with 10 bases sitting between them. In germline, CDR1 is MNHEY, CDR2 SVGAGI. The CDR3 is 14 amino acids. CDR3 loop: CASSYRGPPYEQYF. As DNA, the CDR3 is TGTGCCAGCAGTTACAGGGGTCCCCCCTACGAGCAGTACTTC.

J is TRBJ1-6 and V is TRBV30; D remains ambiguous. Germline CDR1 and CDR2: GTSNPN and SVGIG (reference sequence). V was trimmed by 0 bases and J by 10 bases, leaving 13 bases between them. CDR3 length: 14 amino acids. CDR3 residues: CAWSVGSTYSPLHF. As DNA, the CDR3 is TGTGCCTGGAGTGTAGGTAGCACATACTCACCCCTCCACTTT.

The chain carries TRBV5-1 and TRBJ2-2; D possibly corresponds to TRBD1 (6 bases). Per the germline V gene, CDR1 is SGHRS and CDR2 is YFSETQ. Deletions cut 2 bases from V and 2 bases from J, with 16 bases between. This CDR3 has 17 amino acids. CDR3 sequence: CASSFPSRDINTGELFF. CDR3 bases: TGCGCCAGCAGCTTCCCTTCACGGGACATCAACACCGGGGAGCTGTTTTTT. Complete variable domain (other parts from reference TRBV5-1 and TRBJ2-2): KAGVTQTPRYLIKTRGQQVTLSCSPISGHRSVSWYQQTPGQGLQFLFEYFSETQRNKGNFPGRFSGRQFSNSRSEMNVSTLELGDSALYLCASSFPSRDINTGELFFGEGSRLTVL.

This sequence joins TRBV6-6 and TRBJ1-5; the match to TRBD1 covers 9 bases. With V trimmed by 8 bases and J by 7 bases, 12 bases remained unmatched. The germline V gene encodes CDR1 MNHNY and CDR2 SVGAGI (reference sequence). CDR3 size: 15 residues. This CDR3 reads CASARTGDVLQPQHF. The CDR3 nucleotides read TGTGCCAGCGCCAGGACAGGGGATGTCTTACAGCCCCAGCATTTT.

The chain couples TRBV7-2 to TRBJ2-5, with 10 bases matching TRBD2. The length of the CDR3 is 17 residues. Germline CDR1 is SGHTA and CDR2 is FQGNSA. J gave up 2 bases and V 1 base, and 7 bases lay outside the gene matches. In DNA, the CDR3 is TGTGCCAGCAGCTTAGGGCCTAGCGGGGGAGGGCAAGAGACCCAGTACTTC. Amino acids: CASSLGPSGGGQETQYF.

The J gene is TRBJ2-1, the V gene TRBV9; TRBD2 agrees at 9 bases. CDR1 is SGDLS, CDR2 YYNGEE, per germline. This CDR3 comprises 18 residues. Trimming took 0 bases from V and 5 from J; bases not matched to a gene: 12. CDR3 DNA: TGTGCCAGCAGCGTAGGGCTCGGGCGGGGGGGAATGAACAATGAGCAGTTCTTC. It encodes CASSVGLGRGGMNNEQFF. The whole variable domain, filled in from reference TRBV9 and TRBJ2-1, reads DSGVTQTPKHLITATGQRVTLRCSPRSGDLSVYWYQQSLDQGLQFLIQYYNGEERAKGNILERFSAQQFPDLHSELNLSSLELGDSALYFCASSVGLGRGGMNNEQFFGPGTRLTVL.

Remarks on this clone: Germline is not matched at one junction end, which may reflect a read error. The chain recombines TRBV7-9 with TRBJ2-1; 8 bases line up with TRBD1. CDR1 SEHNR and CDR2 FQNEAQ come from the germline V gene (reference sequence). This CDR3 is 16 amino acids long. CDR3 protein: CSSSLGQVSSYNEQFF. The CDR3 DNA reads TGTTCCAGCAGCTTGGGACAGGTGAGCTCCTACAATGAGCAGTTCTTC.

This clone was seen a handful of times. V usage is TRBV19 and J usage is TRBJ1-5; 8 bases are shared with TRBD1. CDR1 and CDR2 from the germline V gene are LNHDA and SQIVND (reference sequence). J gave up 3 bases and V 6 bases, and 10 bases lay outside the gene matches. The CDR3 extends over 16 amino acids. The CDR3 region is CASRPWTGIVNQPQHF. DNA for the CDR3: TGTGCCAGTAGGCCTTGGACAGGGATAGTCAATCAGCCCCAGCATTTT.

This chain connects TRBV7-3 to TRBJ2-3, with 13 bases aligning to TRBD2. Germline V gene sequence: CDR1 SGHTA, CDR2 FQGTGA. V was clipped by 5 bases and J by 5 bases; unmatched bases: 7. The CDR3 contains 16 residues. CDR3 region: CASSPQLAGGRDTQYF. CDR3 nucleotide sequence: TGTGCCAGCAGCCCCCAACTAGCGGGGGGGCGAGATACGCAGTATTTT.

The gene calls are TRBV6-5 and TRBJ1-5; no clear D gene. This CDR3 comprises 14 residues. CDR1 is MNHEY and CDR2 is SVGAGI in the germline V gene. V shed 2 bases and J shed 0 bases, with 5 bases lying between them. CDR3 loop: CASSYAHSNQPQHF. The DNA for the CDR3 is TGTGCCAGCAGTTACGCGCATAGCAATCAGCCCCAGCATTTT.

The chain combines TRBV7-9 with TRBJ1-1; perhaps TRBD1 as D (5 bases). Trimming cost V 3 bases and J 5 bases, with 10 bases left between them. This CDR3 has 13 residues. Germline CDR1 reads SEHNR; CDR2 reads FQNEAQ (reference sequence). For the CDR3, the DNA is TGTGCCAGCAGCTTTCAGGGTCGGACTGAAGCTTTCTTT. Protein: CASSFQGRTEAFF.

The CDR3 region is CASSPLSGELFF. CDR3 nucleotides: TGTGCCAGCAGCCCTCTGTCCGGGGAGCTGTTTTTT. The chain carries TRBV7-6 and TRBJ2-2; D is unresolved. The CDR3 covers 12 residues. Germline CDR1 and CDR2: SGHVS and FNYEAQ. Trimming took off 5 bases at V and 6 bases at J, with 7 bases between the two ends.

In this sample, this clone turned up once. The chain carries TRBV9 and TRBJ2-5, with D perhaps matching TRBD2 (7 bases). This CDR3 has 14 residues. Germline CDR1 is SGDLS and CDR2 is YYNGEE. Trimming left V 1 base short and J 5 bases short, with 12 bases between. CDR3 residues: CASSVPGRGETQYF. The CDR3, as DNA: TGTGCCAGCAGCGTACCAGGGAGGGGGGAGACCCAGTACTTC.

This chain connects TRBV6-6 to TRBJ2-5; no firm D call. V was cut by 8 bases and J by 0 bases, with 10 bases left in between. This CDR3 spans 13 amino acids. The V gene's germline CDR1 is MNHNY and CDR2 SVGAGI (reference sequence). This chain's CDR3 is CASLPPDQETQYF. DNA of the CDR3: TGTGCCAGCCTGCCCCCGGACCAAGAGACCCAGTACTTC.

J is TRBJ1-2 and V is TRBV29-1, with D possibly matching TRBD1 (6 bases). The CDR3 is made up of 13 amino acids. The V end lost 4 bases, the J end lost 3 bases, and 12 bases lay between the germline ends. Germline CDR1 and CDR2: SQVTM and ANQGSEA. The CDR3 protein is CSVVGGSHYGYTF. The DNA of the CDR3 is TGCAGCGTTGTAGGGGGATCCCACTATGGCTACACCTTC.

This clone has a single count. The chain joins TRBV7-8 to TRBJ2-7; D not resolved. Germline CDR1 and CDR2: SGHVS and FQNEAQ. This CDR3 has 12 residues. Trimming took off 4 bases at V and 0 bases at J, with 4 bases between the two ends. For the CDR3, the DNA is TGTGCCAGCAGCTCCTCCTCCTACGAGCAGTACTTC. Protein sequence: CASSSSSYEQYF. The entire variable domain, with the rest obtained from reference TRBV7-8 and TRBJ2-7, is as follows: GAGVSQSPRYKVAKRGQDVALRCDPISGHVSLFWYQQALGQGPEFLTYFQNEAQLDKSGLPSDRFFAERPEGSVSTLKIQRTQQEDSAVYLCASSSSSYEQYFGPGTRLTVT.

CDR3 sequence: CASSLLAQSNSPLHF. CDR3 nucleotides: TGTGCCAGCAGCTTATTAGCGCAGAGTAATTCACCCCTCCACTTT. The V call is TRBV7-8, the J call TRBJ1-6; D not resolved. The CDR3 is 15 residues long. Germline CDR1 and CDR2: SGHVS and FQNEAQ. V shed 2 bases and J shed 6 bases, with 11 bases lying between them. Using reference TRBV7-8 and TRBJ1-6 for the parts outside the CDR3, the full variable domain is GAGVSQSPRYKVAKRGQDVALRCDPISGHVSLFWYQQALGQGPEFLTYFQNEAQLDKSGLPSDRFFAERPEGSVSTLKIQRTQQEDSAVYLCASSLLAQSNSPLHFGNGTRLTVT.

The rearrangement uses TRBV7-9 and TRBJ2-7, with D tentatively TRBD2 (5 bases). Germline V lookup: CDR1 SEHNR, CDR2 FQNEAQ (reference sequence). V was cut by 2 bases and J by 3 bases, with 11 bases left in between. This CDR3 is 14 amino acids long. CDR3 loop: CASSLSGLFYEQYF. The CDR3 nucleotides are TGTGCCAGCAGCTTATCCGGACTGTTCTACGAGCAGTACTTC.

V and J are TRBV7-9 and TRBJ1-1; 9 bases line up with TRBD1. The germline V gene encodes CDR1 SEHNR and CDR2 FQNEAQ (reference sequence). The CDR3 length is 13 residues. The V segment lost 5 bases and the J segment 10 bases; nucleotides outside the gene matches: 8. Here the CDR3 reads CASSLRDRVRAFF. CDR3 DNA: TGTGCCAGCAGCCTGCGGGACAGGGTTCGAGCTTTCTTT.